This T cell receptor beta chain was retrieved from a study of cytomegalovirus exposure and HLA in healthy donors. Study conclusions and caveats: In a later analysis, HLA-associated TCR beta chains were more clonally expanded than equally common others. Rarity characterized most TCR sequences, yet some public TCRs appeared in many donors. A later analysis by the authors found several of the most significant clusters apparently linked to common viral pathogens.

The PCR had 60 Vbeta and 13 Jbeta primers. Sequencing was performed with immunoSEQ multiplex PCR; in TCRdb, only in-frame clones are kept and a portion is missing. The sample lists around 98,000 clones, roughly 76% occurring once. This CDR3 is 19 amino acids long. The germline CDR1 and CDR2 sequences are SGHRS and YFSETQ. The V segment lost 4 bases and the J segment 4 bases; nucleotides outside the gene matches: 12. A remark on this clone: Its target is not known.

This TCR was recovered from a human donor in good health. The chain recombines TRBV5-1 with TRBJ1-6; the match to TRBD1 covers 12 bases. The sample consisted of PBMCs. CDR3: CASSPTGTGGFSYNSPLHF. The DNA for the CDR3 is TGCGCCAGCAGCCCGACCGGGACAGGGGGCTTTTCTTATAATTCACCCCTCCACTTT.